The clone carrying this T cell receptor beta chain was recorded once. What it binds is not known. Only in-frame clones appear in the TCRdb table, and some are missing; sequencing was by immunoSEQ multiplex PCR. The sample yields several thousand clones, around 72% seen once. V was trimmed by 4 bases and J by 0 bases, leaving 11 bases between them. Germline CDR1 reads SGHKS; CDR2 reads YYEKEE (reference sequence). This CDR3 contains 14 residues. These data are taken from a study of tissue T cells after allogeneic stem cell transplantation. Notes on the study in general: The patient cohort was small and clinically heterogeneous, with limited sampling depth. Tissue-detected TCR repertoire was only partly captured by blood and spleen T cells.

Adult allogeneic hematopoietic cell transplant recipients with steroid-refractory graft-versus-host disease were prospectively enrolled for research autopsy. Specimen: left colon tissue, collected at autopsy. This sequence joins TRBV5-5 and TRBJ2-7; D unclear. This sequence originates from a male patient of 60 years or more with steroid-refractory graft-versus-host disease after an allogeneic stem cell transplant. These T cells may partly come from the graft donor. CDR3 bases: TGTGCCAGCAGCGGAACCGGGTCCTCCTACGAGCAGTACTTC. Encoded protein: CASSGTGSSYEQYF.